What follows are 6 T cell receptor beta chains derived from one specimen sequenced in a study of cytomegalovirus exposure and HLA in healthy donors. Vbeta (60) and Jbeta (13) primers were used in the PCR. The repertoire was sequenced with immunoSEQ multiplex PCR; TCRdb's copy has only in-frame clones and lacks some. The sample consists of 150,000 or so clones, 80% to 90% of them appearing once. The sample comprised PBMCs. The origin of the receptors is a young man in good health and CMV-seropositive.

The chain combines TRBV27 with TRBJ2-7; weak D call: TRBD2 (5 bases). The CDR3 spans 13 residues. V was trimmed by 6 bases and J by 2 bases, leaving 11 bases between them. The V gene's germline CDR1 is MNHEY and CDR2 SMNVEV (reference sequence). DNA of the CDR3: TGTGCCAGCAGCCCCGTCGGGGCCTACGAGCAGTACTTC. Its translation is CASSPVGAYEQYF.

The gene calls are TRBV6-6 and TRBJ2-7, with TRBD1 matching 9 bases. The CDR3 runs to 16 residues. CDR1 and CDR2 (germline): MNHNY, SVGAGI (reference sequence). Trimming removed 5 bases from V and 1 base from J; junction bases left unmatched: 9. The CDR3 sequence is CASSKAPGQGSYEQYF. CDR3 in DNA: TGTGCCAGCAGTAAGGCCCCGGGACAGGGTTCCTACGAGCAGTACTTC.

The V and J genes are TRBV5-1 and TRBJ1-5; 7 nucleotides line up with TRBD1. J lost 4 bases, V lost 1 base, and 5 bases had no gene match. Germline CDR1 is SGHRS and CDR2 is YFSETQ. The CDR3 spans 15 residues. The CDR3 nucleotides read TGCGCCAGCAGCTTGTCCACAGGGGCGAATCAGCCCCAGCATTTT. Translation gives CASSLSTGANQPQHF.

The CDR3 is CASSYSSNEQFF. CDR3 nucleotide sequence: TGTGCCAGCAGCTATTCCAGCAATGAGCAGTTCTTC. The rearrangement links TRBV11-2 to TRBJ2-1; no firm D call. The CDR3 is made up of 12 amino acids. V was clipped by 4 bases and J by 6 bases, with 7 bases between them. The germline V gene encodes CDR1 SGHAT and CDR2 FQNNGV.

This chain joins TRBV6-4 and TRBJ1-2, with a possible D match to TRBD1 (6 bases). The CDR3 consists of 16 residues. Per the germline V gene, CDR1 is MRHNA and CDR2 is SNTAGT. V lost 1 base to trimming and J lost 7 bases, with 19 bases between them. The CDR3 nucleotides are TGTGCCAGCAGTGACTTTTATCGGCAGGGGAAGGGTGGCTACACCTTC. Residues: CASSDFYRQGKGGYTF.

In this sample, this clone turned up a few times. J is TRBJ2-4 and V is TRBV4-3; 7 nucleotides line up with TRBD2. Trimming removed 0 bases from V and 7 bases from J; junction bases left unmatched: 18. CDR1 LGHNA and CDR2 YSLEER come from the germline V gene. CDR3 length equals 19 residues. CDR3: CASSQDLYPERGGGNIQYF. CDR3 coding DNA: TGCGCCAGCAGCCAAGATCTTTACCCCGAGCGGGGAGGCGGGAACATTCAGTACTTC.